The 16 T cell receptor beta chains given below trace back to one sample, sequenced in a study. TCRdb passed the RT-PCR reads through MiXCR, listing each CDR3 protein once. The sample contains about 700,000 distinct CDR3 sequences, 14% of which appear only once. Material: memory CD4+ T cells from blood. The receptor set was obtained from a female donor in good health, serving as a healthy control.

This chain uses TRBV7-2 with TRBJ2-3; 16 nucleotides agree with TRBD2. Trimming cost V 5 bases and J 8 bases; bases outside gene matches: 7. Germline lookup yields CDR1 SGHTA and CDR2 FQGNSA. This CDR3 is built from 16 residues. The CDR3 bases are TGTGCCAGCAGCCCCCAGGGGACTAGCGGGAGGGGTACGCAGTATTTT. Its protein is CASSPQGTSGRGTQYF.

This clonotype was picked up a small number of times. The rearrangement joins TRBV28 to TRBJ1-1; no firm D call. This CDR3 is built from 13 residues. Per the germline V gene, CDR1 is MDHEN and CDR2 is SYDVKM. Deletions cut 4 bases from V and 3 bases from J, with 9 bases between. The CDR3 sequence: CASSSTMDTEAFF. As DNA, the CDR3 is TGTGCCAGCAGTTCTACTATGGACACTGAAGCTTTCTTT. Using reference TRBV28 and TRBJ1-1 for the parts outside the CDR3, the full variable domain is DVKVTQSSRYLVKRTGEKVFLECVQDMDHENMFWYRQDPGLGLRLIYFSYDVKMKEKGDIPEGYSVSREKKERFSLILESASTNQTSMYLCASSSTMDTEAFFGQGTRLTVV.

This clonotype was seen more than once but under ten times. V gene TRBV5-5 combines with J gene TRBJ2-5, with 12 positions matching TRBD2. The V gene's germline CDR1 is SGHKS and CDR2 YYEKEE (reference sequence). The CDR3 loop spans 15 amino acids. V shed 4 bases, J shed 5 bases, and the junction held 6 bases outside the gene matches. Here the CDR3 reads CASSPGLAGMETQYF. The DNA for the CDR3 is TGTGCCAGCAGCCCCGGACTAGCGGGAATGGAGACCCAGTACTTC. The full variable domain, rest sourced from reference TRBV5-5 and TRBJ2-5, is DAGVTQSPTHLIKTRGQQVTLRCSPISGHKSVSWYQQVLGQGPQFIFQYYEKEERGRGNFPDRFSARQFPNYSSELNVNALLLGDSALYLCASSPGLAGMETQYFGPGTRLLVL.

The rearrangement links TRBV20-1 to TRBJ1-5; D ambiguous. The CDR3 is made up of 14 amino acids. Trimming left V 5 bases short and J 4 bases short, with 15 bases between. Germline assignment: CDR1 DFQATT and CDR2 SNEGSKA (reference sequence). The CDR3 DNA reads TGCAGTGCTTCCGCTCTGGGTAGAAATCAGCCCCAGCATTTT. Its protein is CSASALGRNQPQHF.

This clonotype showed up many times. CDR3 sequence: CASSLGSSGSNEQFF. CDR3 in DNA: TGTGCCAGCAGTTTAGGTTCTAGCGGGAGTAATGAGCAGTTCTTC. The genes are TRBV12-3 or TRBV12-4 and TRBJ2-1; TRBD2 matches 10 bases. The trim removed 1 base at V and 7 bases at J, leaving 4 bases unmatched. The CDR3 spans 15 residues.

This clonotype was detected many times. This chain links TRBV4-1 with TRBJ2-4; D is unclear. CDR3 size: 15 residues. CDR1 is MGHRA, CDR2 YSYEKL, per germline. V was pared by 0 bases and J by 7 bases, with 13 bases between. CDR3 in amino acids: CASSQDLGQWNIQYF. CDR3 bases: TGCGCCAGCAGCCAAGACCTCGGGCAGTGGAACATTCAGTACTTC.

This clonotype was counted a few times. The DNA of the CDR3 is TGTGCCAGCTCACCAAAAGAGACCTATAGCAATCAGCCCCAGCATTTT. It translates to CASSPKETYSNQPQHF. The gene calls are TRBV18 and TRBJ1-5; D uncertain. The CDR3 has 16 residues. V lost 2 bases and J 0 bases, leaving 11 bases between the germline ends. Per the germline V gene, CDR1 is KGHSH and CDR2 is LQKENI.

This clonotype was counted a single time. The gene calls are TRBV4-3 and TRBJ2-5; D gene uncertain. Trimming cost V 3 bases and J 5 bases, with 19 bases left between them. Per the germline V gene, CDR1 is LGHNA and CDR2 is YSLEER. CDR3 size: 16 residues. CDR3 coding DNA: TGCGCCAGCAGCCATGCAACCCGCGGTGGGTGGGAGACCCAGTACTTC. It codes for CASSHATRGGWETQYF.

This clonotype was found many times. This chain links TRBV29-1 with TRBJ1-5, with 8 bases matching TRBD1. The germline V gene has CDR1 SQVTM and CDR2 ANQGSEA. This CDR3 region has 14 residues. Losses at the gene ends were 4 bases for V and 5 bases for J; bases not matched to a gene: 7. CDR3 in DNA: TGCAGCGTTGCCCCCCAGGGGGCGGATCAGCCCCAGCATTTT. It yields the protein CSVAPQGADQPQHF.

The table lists this clonotype with many counts. The chain carries TRBV20-1 and TRBJ2-7, with 7 bases lining up with TRBD1. CDR1 is DFQATT, CDR2 SNEGSKA, per germline (reference sequence). V shed 5 bases, J shed 2 bases, and the junction held 9 bases outside the gene matches. The CDR3 is 14 amino acids. The CDR3 reads CSAVNLQGAYEQYF. Here the CDR3 DNA reads TGCAGTGCTGTTAACCTCCAGGGGGCCTACGAGCAGTACTTC.

Turning to this clonotype: The junction and the germline gene differ at one end; a read error may be behind it. The DNA of the CDR3 is TGCAGTGCTAGAGCATTTTCACAGGGGGCGGATGGCTGCACCTTC. Protein sequence: CSARAFSQGADGCTF. The rearrangement links TRBV20-1 to TRBJ1-2, with 9 nucleotides matching TRBD1. CDR3 length equals 15 residues. Germline CDR1 DFQATT, CDR2 SNEGSKA (reference sequence).

The rearrangement uses TRBV5-6 and TRBJ2-7, with D possibly matching TRBD2 (6 bases). Germline CDR1 is SGHDT and CDR2 is YYEEEE. The CDR3 has 14 amino acids. V dropped 2 bases and J dropped 5 bases, with 14 bases sitting between them. In DNA, the CDR3 is TGTGCCAGCAGCTTCAGCGGGCTCTGGAACGAGCAGTACTTC. Residues: CASSFSGLWNEQYF.

This clonotype was observed a few times. The rearrangement uses TRBV5-1 and TRBJ2-5; the D gene is possibly TRBD2 (7 bases). The V and J ends lost 6 bases and 0 bases respectively, with 24 bases between them. From germline, CDR1 is SGHRS and CDR2 YFSETQ. This CDR3 has 18 amino acids. CDR3 residues: CASIPRLGRGDNQETQYF. Written as DNA, the CDR3 is TGCGCCAGCATTCCTCGCCTGGGGAGGGGGGATAACCAAGAGACCCAGTACTTC.

This clonotype was seen repeatedly, ten times or more. This chain uses TRBV4-3 with TRBJ1-2, with D unclear. The ends were cut back, 0 bases at V and 7 bases at J, with 9 bases in the middle. This CDR3 has 13 amino acids. The germline CDR1 and CDR2 sequences are LGHNA and YSLEER. The chain's CDR3 is CASSQEASLGYTF. As DNA, the CDR3 is TGCGCCAGCAGCCAAGAGGCGAGCCTTGGCTACACCTTC.

V gene TRBV28 combines with J gene TRBJ1-5, with 11 nucleotides matching TRBD1. This CDR3 comprises 17 residues. The germline V gene encodes CDR1 MDHEN and CDR2 SYDVKM. V lost 6 bases, J lost 4 bases, and 11 bases stayed unmatched. CDR3 in amino acids: CASSLAGTGGGNQPQHF. For the CDR3, the DNA is TGTGCCAGCAGCCTAGCCGGGACAGGGGGGGGTAATCAGCCCCAGCATTTT.

This clonotype was seen only a few times. The chain is built from TRBV4-3 and TRBJ2-1, with unresolved D. Germline lookup yields CDR1 LGHNA and CDR2 YSLEER. CDR3 length equals 15 residues. Trimming pared 2 bases from V and 0 bases from J, leaving 8 bases between. CDR3 sequence: CASSQRQSSYNEQFF. The CDR3 bases are TGCGCCAGCAGCCAAAGGCAAAGCTCCTACAATGAGCAGTTCTTC.